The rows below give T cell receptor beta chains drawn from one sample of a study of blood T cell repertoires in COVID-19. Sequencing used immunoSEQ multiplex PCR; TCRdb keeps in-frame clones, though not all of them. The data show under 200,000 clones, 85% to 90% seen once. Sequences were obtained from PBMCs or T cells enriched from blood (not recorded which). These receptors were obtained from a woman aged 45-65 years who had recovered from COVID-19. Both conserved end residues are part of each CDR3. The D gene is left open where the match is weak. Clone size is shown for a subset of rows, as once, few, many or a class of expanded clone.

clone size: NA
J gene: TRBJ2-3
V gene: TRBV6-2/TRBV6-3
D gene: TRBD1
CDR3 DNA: TGTGCCAGCAGCCCGACAGGGTTTAGCACAGATACGCAGTATTTT
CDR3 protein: CASSPTGFSTDTQYF

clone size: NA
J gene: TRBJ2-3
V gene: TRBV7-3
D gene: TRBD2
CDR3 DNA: TGTGCCAGCAGCCCAACGAGGCGGGGGGGCGGCACAGATACGCAGTATTTT
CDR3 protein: CASSPTRRGGGTDTQYF

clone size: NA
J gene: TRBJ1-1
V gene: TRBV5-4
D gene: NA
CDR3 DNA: TGTGCCAGCAGCTTGGACGGTAGCGGAGCTTTCTTT
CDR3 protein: CASSLDGSGAFF

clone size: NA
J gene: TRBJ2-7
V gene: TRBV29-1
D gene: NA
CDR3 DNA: TGCAGCGTTGGGACACGAAGCTCCTACGAGCAGTACTTC
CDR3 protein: CSVGTRSSYEQYF

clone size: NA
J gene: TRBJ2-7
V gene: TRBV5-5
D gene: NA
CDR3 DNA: TGTGCCAGCACCAATCCGGTACAGGGCTCCTACGAGCAGTACTTC
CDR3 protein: CASTNPVQGSYEQYF

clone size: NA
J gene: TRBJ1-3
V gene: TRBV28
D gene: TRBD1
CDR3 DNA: TGTGCCAGCAGCGACAGGGGCAACAGGAGAAACACCATATATTTT
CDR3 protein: CASSDRGNRRNTIYF

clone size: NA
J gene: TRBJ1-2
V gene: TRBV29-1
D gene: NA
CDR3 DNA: TGCAGCGTTGAAACGGGAGGGATGGGCTACACCTTC
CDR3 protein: CSVETGGMGYTF

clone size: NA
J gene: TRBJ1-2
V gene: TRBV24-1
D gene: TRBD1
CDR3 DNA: TGTGCCACCAGTGACCGAAAGAGTGACAGGGCCCTCTATGGCTACACCTTC
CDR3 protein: CATSDRKSDRALYGYTF

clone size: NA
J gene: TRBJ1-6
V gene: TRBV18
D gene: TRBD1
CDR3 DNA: TGTGCCAGCTCCCCAGACAGGGGGCTTTCACCCCTCCACTTT
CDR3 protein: CASSPDRGLSPLHF

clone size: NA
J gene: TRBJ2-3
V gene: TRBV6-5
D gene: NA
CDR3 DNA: TGTGCCAGCAGTTACCCCACTTTGGGCACAGATACGCAGTATTTT
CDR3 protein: CASSYPTLGTDTQYF

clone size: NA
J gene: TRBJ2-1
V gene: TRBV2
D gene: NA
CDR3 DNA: TGTGCCAGCAGTTCCACTAGGGATGAGCAGTTCTTC
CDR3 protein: CASSSTRDEQFF

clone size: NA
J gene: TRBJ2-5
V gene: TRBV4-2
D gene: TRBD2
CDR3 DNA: TGTGCCAGCAGCCAAGATGACCGGGGGGGCGGAGAGACCCAGTACTTC
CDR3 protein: CASSQDDRGGGETQYF

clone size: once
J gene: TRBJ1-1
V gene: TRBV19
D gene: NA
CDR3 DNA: TGTGCCAGTAGTATAGGCGGCGACACTGAAGCTTTCTTT
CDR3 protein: CASSIGGDTEAFF

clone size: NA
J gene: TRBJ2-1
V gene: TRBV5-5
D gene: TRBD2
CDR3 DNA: TGTGCCAGTACCTTAGCGGGGGGGCCATCTGGTGAGCAGTTCTTC
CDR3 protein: CASTLAGGPSGEQFF

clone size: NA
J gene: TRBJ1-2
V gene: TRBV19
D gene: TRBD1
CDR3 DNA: TGTGCCAGTAGTACATCTCGGACAGGGGTCTATGGCTACACCTTC
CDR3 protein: CASSTSRTGVYGYTF

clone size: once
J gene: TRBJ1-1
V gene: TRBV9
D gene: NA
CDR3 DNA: TGTGCCAGCAGCCCTATGCGTGGGCTAAACACTGAAGCTTTCTTT
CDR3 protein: CASSPMRGLNTEAFF

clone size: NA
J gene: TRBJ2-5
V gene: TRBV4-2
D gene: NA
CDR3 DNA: TGTGCCAGCAGCCAAGTCTCCAACGGGGGGCGAGAGACCCAGTACTTC
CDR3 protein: CASSQVSNGGRETQYF

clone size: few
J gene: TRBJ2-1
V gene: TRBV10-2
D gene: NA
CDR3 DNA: TGCGCCAGCCACCCGAGACCGGGGTCCTACAATGAGCAGTTCTTC
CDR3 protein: CASHPRPGSYNEQFF

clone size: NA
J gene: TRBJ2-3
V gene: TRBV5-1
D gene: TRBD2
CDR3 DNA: TGCGCCAGCAGCTTGGGCGGGGGGGCAGATACGCAGTATTTT
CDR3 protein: CASSLGGGADTQYF

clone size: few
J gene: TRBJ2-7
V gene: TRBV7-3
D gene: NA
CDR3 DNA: TGTGCCAGCAGCCCAGGGGGGCGGAGTTCGGAGCAGTACTTC
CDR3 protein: CASSPGGRSSEQYF

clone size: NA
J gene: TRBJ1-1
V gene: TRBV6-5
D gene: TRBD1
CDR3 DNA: TGTGCCAGCAGCCCCGGACAGGCTGAAGCTTTCTTT
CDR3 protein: CASSPGQAEAFF

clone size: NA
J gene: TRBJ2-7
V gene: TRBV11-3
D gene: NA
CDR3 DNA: TGTGCCAGCAGCTCCCCCGGGGGGCTCGAGCAGTACTTC
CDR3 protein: CASSSPGGLEQYF

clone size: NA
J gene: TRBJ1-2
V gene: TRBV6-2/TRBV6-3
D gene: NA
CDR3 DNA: TGTGCCAGCAGTTACACCCGGCGGGGGGCAGAAGGCTACACCTTC
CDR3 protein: CASSYTRRGAEGYTF

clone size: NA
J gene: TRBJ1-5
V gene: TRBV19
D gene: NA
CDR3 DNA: TGTGCCAGTAGTATCAGACAGGGCAATCAGCCCCAGCATTTT
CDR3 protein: CASSIRQGNQPQHF

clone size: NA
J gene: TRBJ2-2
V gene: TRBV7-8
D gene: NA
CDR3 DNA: TGTGCCAGCGCTTACAGGGCGAAAACCGGGGAGCTGTTTTTT
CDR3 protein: CASAYRAKTGELFF

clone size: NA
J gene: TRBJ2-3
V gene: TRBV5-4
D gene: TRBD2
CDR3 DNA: TGTGCCAGCAGCCCTAGCGGGGGGGGAACAGATACGCAGTATTTT
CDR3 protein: CASSPSGGGTDTQYF

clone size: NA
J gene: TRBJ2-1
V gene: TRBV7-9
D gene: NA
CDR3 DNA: TGTGCCAGCAGCTCGGCCCAGGGCCGCTTCAATGAGCAGTTCTTC
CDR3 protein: CASSSAQGRFNEQFF

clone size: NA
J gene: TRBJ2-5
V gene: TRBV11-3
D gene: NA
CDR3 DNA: TGTGCCAGCGTCAAAGTCGTTGGTGGAGAAGAGACCCAGTACTTC
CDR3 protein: CASVKVVGGEETQYF

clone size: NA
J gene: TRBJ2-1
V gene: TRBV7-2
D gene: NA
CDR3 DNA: TGTGCCAGCAGCTTTGGTGGGGGGGCAAGGGAGCAGTTCTTC
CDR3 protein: CASSFGGGAREQFF

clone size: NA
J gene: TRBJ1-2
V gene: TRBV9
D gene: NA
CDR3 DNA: TGTGCCAGCAGCACCCTGGGGGAAGGGGGAGTTAACTATGGCTACACCTTC
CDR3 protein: CASSTLGEGGVNYGYTF

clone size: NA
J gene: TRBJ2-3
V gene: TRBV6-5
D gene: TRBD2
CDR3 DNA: TGTGCCACCCCGAGCGGGGCGGGCCGCACAGATACGCAGTATTTT
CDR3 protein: CATPSGAGRTDTQYF

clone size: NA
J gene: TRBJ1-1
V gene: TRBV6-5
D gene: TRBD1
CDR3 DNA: TGTGCCAGCAGTTACTTTCAGACAGGGCCTACTGAAGCTTTCTTT
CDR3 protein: CASSYFQTGPTEAFF

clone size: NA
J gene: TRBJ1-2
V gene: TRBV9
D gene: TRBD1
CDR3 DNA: TGTGCCAGCAGTCCGACAGGGGTAGCCCTCTATGGCTACACCTTC
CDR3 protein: CASSPTGVALYGYTF

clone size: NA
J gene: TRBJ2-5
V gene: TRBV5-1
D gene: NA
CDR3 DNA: TGCGCCAGCAGCTTGGTTCCGGGATCTATAGAGACCCAGTACTTC
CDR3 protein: CASSLVPGSIETQYF

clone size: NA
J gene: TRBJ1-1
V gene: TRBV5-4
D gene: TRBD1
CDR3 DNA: TGTGCCAGCAGCTTGAAAGGGGGCGGTGAAGCTTTCTTT
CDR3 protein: CASSLKGGGEAFF

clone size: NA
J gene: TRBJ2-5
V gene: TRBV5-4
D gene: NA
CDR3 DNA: TGTGCCAGCAGCTTGGAGCTCGGGCAAGAGACCCAGTACTTC
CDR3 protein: CASSLELGQETQYF

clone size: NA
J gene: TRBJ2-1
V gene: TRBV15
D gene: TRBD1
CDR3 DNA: TGTGCCACCAGCAGGGTACGACAGGGGAGGAATGAGCAGTTCTTC
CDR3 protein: CATSRVRQGRNEQFF

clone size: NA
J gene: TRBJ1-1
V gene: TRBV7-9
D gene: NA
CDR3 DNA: TGTGCCAGCAGCTTAGCAGGGCTTTCGGGGACTTCTTGGCTCTTT
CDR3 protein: CASSLAGLSGTSWLF

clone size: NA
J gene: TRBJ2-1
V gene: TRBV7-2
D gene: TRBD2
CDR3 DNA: TGTGCCAGCAGCTTAGAGAGGGACTACTACAATGAGCAGTTCTTC
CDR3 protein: CASSLERDYYNEQFF

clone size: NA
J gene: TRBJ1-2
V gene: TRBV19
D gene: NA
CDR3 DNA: TGTGCCAGTACCCTAGGTACGGGACTATCGGGATATGGCTACACCTTC
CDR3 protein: CASTLGTGLSGYGYTF

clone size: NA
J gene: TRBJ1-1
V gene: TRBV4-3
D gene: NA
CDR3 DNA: TGCGCCAGCAGCCAAGATCTAGGTGGAACTGAAGCTTTCTTT
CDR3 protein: CASSQDLGGTEAFF

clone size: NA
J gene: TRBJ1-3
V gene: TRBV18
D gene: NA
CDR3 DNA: TGTGCCAGCTCATCAGACCGGGAGCAGTCCAACACCATATATTTT
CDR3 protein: CASSSDREQSNTIYF

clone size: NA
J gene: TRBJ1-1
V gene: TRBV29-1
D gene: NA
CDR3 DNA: TGCAGCGTTGGACAGGCGAACACTGAAGCTTTCTTT
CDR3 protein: CSVGQANTEAFF

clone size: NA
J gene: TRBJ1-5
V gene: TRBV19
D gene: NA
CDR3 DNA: TGTGCCAGTAGGCGCCAACAGGATTTTAGTCAGCCCCAGCATTTT
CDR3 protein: CASRRQQDFSQPQHF

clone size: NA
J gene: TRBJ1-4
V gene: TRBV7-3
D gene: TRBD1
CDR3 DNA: TGTGCCAGCACCCTGACCGGGACAGGGGGGGCGGAGGGGATAGGACTGTTTTTT
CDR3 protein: CASTLTGTGGAEGIGLFF

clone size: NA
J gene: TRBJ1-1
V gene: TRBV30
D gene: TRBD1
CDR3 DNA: TGTGCCTGGAGTGGGGGGACAGGGGGCGTCGGGAACACTGAAGCTTTCTTT
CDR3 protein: CAWSGGTGGVGNTEAFF